The sequence of this TCR beta chain was determined in a study of T cells in Graves' hyperthyroidism and ophthalmopathy. TCR beta CDR3 sequences were amplified from RNA transcripts. The study used the HTBI primer set for a first-round RT-PCR of the TCR CDR3. TCRdb itself ran the multiplex PCR reads through MiXCR, one entry per CDR3 protein. Altogether about 360,000 distinct CDR3 sequences are present, 20% to 25% being singletons, with the ten largest covering more than 60%. V shed 3 bases and J shed 0 bases, with 9 bases lying between them. The CDR3 covers 15 residues. Hyperthyroidism of Graves' type that showed no ophthalmopathy progression within 18 months was stable. Patients between 18 and 65 years old had hyperthyroidism, newly diagnosed and lasting under 2 months. The study's findings and limits: Blood also showed most of the thyroid clonotypes that were expanded above 0.001. The model made its ophthalmopathy prediction, and onset followed a median roughly 6.5 months later.

In its sample, this clonotype was seen a few times. What it binds is unknown. Sequencing was done on a sample of blood. This receptor was obtained from a man in his fifties with Graves' hyperthyroidism. This chain joins TRBV12-3 or TRBV12-4 and TRBJ1-3, with D tentatively TRBD1 (5 bases). CDR3 nucleotide sequence: TGTGCCAGCAGTTTCGGGACGTACTCTGGAAACACCATATATTTT. This gives the protein CASSFGTYSGNTIYF.